This TCR beta chain is from a study of glioma-infiltrating T cells. Study-level points and caveats: Non-neoplastic patients had below-expected tissue-blood divergence, while all gliomas exceeded expectation. Very few CDR3 sequences were shared between tissue and blood.

This clonotype was seen many times. Its antigen is not identified. Amplification of TCR alpha and beta CDR3 regions from RNA used iRepertoire nested multiplex PCR. For one-step reverse transcription and amplification, roughly 95-400 ng of tissue mRNA or PBMC total RNA was used. One entry per CDR3 protein results from TCRdb running MiXCR on the multiplex PCR reads. Here the sample spans roughly 120,000 distinct CDR3 sequences, approximately 25% being singletons. The germline V and J ends were trimmed by 5 bases and 1 base, with 14 bases remaining between them. CDR1 MNHNS and CDR2 SASEGT come from the germline V gene. This CDR3 contains 15 residues.

Sequenced: glioma tissue, nonneoplastic brain tissue, or PBMCs (not recorded which). This chain joins TRBV6-1 and TRBJ1-1, with D possibly matching TRBD1 (5 bases). The receptor was isolated from a human donor with low-grade glioma or glioblastoma, undergoing nonglioma brain surgery, or in good health (not recorded which). CDR3 sequence: CASSRWGGWNTEAFF. The CDR3 DNA follows: TGTGCCAGCAGTCGTTGGGGGGGTTGGAACACTGAAGCTTTCTTT.